The entry that follows covers one TCR beta chain sequence. Its target is unknown. This entry comes from a study of shared clonotypes between healthy human individuals. General study points: Some clonotypes were shared by all four sorted-subset donors, while others were not shared. The non-shared ones had lower generation probabilities than the shared ones.

Clones were sequenced by immunoSEQ multiplex PCR, and TCRdb holds only the in-frame ones, with some missing. The sample holds nearly 1,000,000 clones; 76% are singletons and the top ten take about 1.5%. The clonotype was recovered from a man in his late teens or twenties in good health. Sequenced input: memory CD4+ T cells sorted from blood. Subset meaning: CD45RA-negative fraction.

The CDR3 is CASSYRDVGYEQYF. The CDR3 DNA sequence: TGTGCCAGCAGCTACCGGGACGTTGGCTACGAGCAGTACTTC. The chain employs TRBV6-5 and TRBJ2-7; the D call may be TRBD1 or TRBD2 (5 bases each). The germline V gene has CDR1 MNHEY and CDR2 SVGAGI. This CDR3 has 14 amino acids. V was clipped by 6 bases and J by 3 bases, with 15 bases between them.